The 30 T cell receptor beta chains presented below share a single source sample, sequenced in a study of T cell changes during pregnancy in multiple sclerosis. TCRdb's copy holds only in-frame clones and misses some; the assay was immunoSEQ multiplex PCR. This sample has fewer than 75,000 clones; more than 85% occur once, and the top ten carry approximately 5.3%. The material was CD8+ T cells from peripheral blood mononuclear cells, obtained before pregnancy. The receptors stem from a female donor with multiple sclerosis, enrolled in a pregnancy study.

The V gene is TRBV9, the J gene TRBJ1-3; possibly TRBD1 for D (5 bases). This CDR3 is built from 13 residues. CDR1 is SGDLS, CDR2 YYNGEE, per germline. Trimming took 3 bases from V and 1 from J, leaving 5 bases between them. The CDR3, as DNA: TGTGCCAGCAGCGGGACATCTGGAAACACCATATATTTT. Protein product: CASSGTSGNTIYF.

The CDR3 nucleotides are TGCGCCAGCAGCCAAGATTCTAGCGACCAAGAGACCCAGTACTTC. Translating it yields CASSQDSSDQETQYF. The chain uses TRBV4-1 and TRBJ2-5, with D tentatively TRBD2 (6 bases). Trimming took 0 bases from V and 0 from J, leaving 8 bases between them. The CDR3 covers 15 residues. Looked up from germline, CDR1 is MGHRA and CDR2 is YSYEKL.

V is TRBV21-1 and J is TRBJ2-3; the table names TRBD2, a call not compared with the DNA. TRBV21-1 is described as a pseudogene. This CDR3 is built from 13 residues. CDR3 in DNA: TGTGCCAGCAGCAAAGCTGGGAGAGATACGCAGTATTTT. Protein sequence: CASSKAGRDTQYF.

This chain links TRBV7-6 with TRBJ1-1; D is unresolved. Germline V CDR1 and CDR2: SGHVS, FNYEAQ. Deletions cut 1 base from V and 5 bases from J, with 14 bases between. The CDR3 has 15 amino acids. The CDR3 is CASSLGVSDWTEAFF. The DNA for the CDR3 is TGTGCCAGCAGCTTAGGAGTGTCCGACTGGACTGAAGCTTTCTTT.

J is TRBJ1-2 and V is TRBV19; TRBD1 matches 8 bases. The CDR3 extends over 15 amino acids. V was pared by 3 bases and J by 4 bases, with 7 bases of the junction left unmatched. Per the germline V gene, CDR1 is LNHDA and CDR2 is SQIVND (reference sequence). The CDR3 bases are TGTGCCAGTAGTATCAAGACAGGGGTTGTCTATGGCTACACCTTC. Translation gives CASSIKTGVVYGYTF.

This clone was found a few times. The chain is built from TRBV5-5 and TRBJ1-1; TRBD1 agrees at 10 bases. Germline loops: CDR1 SGHKS, CDR2 YYEKEE (reference sequence). V lost 4 bases, J lost 3 bases, and 6 bases stayed unmatched. The CDR3 runs to 15 residues. The CDR3 DNA follows: TGTGCCAGCAGCCCACATGGGACAGGGGACACTGAAGCTTTCTTT. Residues: CASSPHGTGDTEAFF.

The rearrangement joins TRBV7-3 to TRBJ2-3; D not certain. The V and J ends lost 4 bases and 6 bases respectively, with 14 bases between them. The V gene's germline CDR1 is SGHTA and CDR2 FQGTGA. This CDR3 spans 14 amino acids. CDR3 residues: CASSYVGSADTQYF. In nucleotides, the CDR3 is TGTGCCAGCAGCTACGTCGGGTCAGCGGATACGCAGTATTTT. Based on the CDR3 plus reference TRBV7-3 and TRBJ2-3, the full variable domain is GAGVSQTPSNKVTEKGKYVELRCDPISGHTALYWYRQSLGQGPEFLIYFQGTGAADDSGLPNDRFFAVRPEGSVSTLKIQRTERGDSAVYLCASSYVGSADTQYFGPGTRLTVL.

Comments on this clone: Within the sample, other DNA sequences also encode this same CDR3. The rearrangement joins TRBV29-1 to TRBJ2-5; D is unclear. The CDR3 runs to 12 residues. In germline, CDR1 is SQVTM, CDR2 ANQGSEA. Trimming stripped 1 base from V and 3 bases from J, with 6 bases between. Here the CDR3 reads CSVEVEEETQYF. CDR3 nucleotides: TGCAGCGTTGAAGTAGAAGAAGAGACCCAGTACTTC.

J is TRBJ2-5 and V is TRBV6-5; 7 bases are shared with TRBD2. The CDR3 spans 11 residues. V dropped 6 bases and J dropped 5; count of bases not matched to a gene: 0. Per the germline V gene, CDR1 is MNHEY and CDR2 is SVGAGI. CDR3 sequence reads: CASRGGETQYF. CDR3 coding DNA: TGTGCCAGCAGGGGGGGGGAGACCCAGTACTTC.

This chain connects TRBV6-5 to TRBJ2-1, with TRBD1 matching 10 bases. After removal of 2 bases from V and 5 bases from J, the junction contained 3 bases not matched to a gene. This CDR3 has 15 amino acids. Germline lookup yields CDR1 MNHEY and CDR2 SVGAGI. Here the CDR3 DNA reads TGTGCCAGCAGTTACGGACAGGGGGAGAACAATGAGCAGTTCTTC. This gives the protein CASSYGQGENNEQFF.

CDR3 sequence: CASRPGQGGNTEAFF. The DNA of the CDR3 is TGTGCCAGCAGACCCGGACAGGGAGGCAACACTGAAGCTTTCTTT. The chain combines TRBV2 with TRBJ1-1, with 8 bases lining up with TRBD1. V lost 6 bases to trimming and J lost 2 bases; unmatched junction nucleotides: 8. CDR3 length: 15 residues. Germline values: CDR1 SNHLY, CDR2 FYNNEI. Looking up the rest from reference TRBV2 and TRBJ1-1 gives the full variable domain: EPEVTQTPSHQVTQMGQEVILRCVPISNHLYFYWYRQILGQKVEFLVSFYNNEISEKSEIFDDQFSVERPDGSNFTLKIRSTKLEDSAMYFCASRPGQGGNTEAFFGQGTRLTVV.

The chain has TRBV29-1 and TRBJ2-5; possible D gene TRBD1, 5 bases. Germline CDR1 and CDR2: SQVTM and ANQGSEA. V was clipped by 7 bases and J by 9 bases, with 15 bases between them. This CDR3 region has 11 residues. CDR3 in DNA: TGCAGCGCTGACAGCCCTGAGGCCCAGTACTTC. Residues: CSADSPEAQYF.

The table lists this clone with a few counts. The rearrangement links TRBV9 to TRBJ2-3, with D possibly being TRBD1 (5 bases). V was pared by 4 bases and J by 6 bases, with 12 bases between. The CDR3 sequence is 13 residues long. Germline V gene data show CDR1 as SGDLS and CDR2 as YYNGEE. The CDR3 nucleotides are TGTGCCAGCAGCCCGACAGCGTTTGATACGCAGTATTTT. It encodes CASSPTAFDTQYF.

V gene TRBV2 combines with J gene TRBJ2-7, with TRBD2 identical over 7 bases. The CDR3 spans 14 residues. The V gene end was trimmed by 5 bases and the J gene end by 2 bases; junction bases not matched to a gene: 6. Germline values: CDR1 SNHLY, CDR2 FYNNEI. The chain's CDR3 is CASSFGGGTYEQYF. DNA of the CDR3: TGTGCCAGCAGTTTTGGCGGGGGTACCTACGAGCAGTACTTC.

V and J are TRBV11-3 and TRBJ2-7; a weak D match, TRBD2 (6 bases). Germline V gene sequence: CDR1 SGHNT, CDR2 YENEEA. V gave up 4 bases and J gave up 6 bases, with 7 bases separating them. This CDR3 is 11 amino acids long. In DNA, the CDR3 is TGTGCCAGCAGCTCGGGGGTCGAGCAGTACTTC. As protein: CASSSGVEQYF.

The chain uses TRBV9 and TRBJ2-7; 11 bases align to TRBD2. Germline lookup yields CDR1 SGDLS and CDR2 YYNGEE. The junction had 4 bases not matched to a gene; V was cut back by 3 bases and J by 2 bases. The CDR3 covers 15 residues. CDR3 sequence: CASSAGLAETYEQYF. CDR3 sequence (DNA): TGTGCCAGCAGCGCGGGACTAGCGGAAACCTACGAGCAGTACTTC.

This chain links TRBV30 with TRBJ2-5; tentative D call: TRBD1 (6 bases). CDR3 length: 13 amino acids. Germline V gene lookup returns CDR1 GTSNPN and CDR2 SVGIG (reference sequence). V gave up 0 bases and J gave up 5 bases, with 10 bases separating them. CDR3 DNA sequence: TGTGCCTGGAGTGTACAGGGTGGGGAGACCCAGTACTTC. It translates to CAWSVQGGETQYF.

The chain uses TRBV27 and TRBJ2-1, with D tentatively TRBD1 (5 bases). Germline lookup yields CDR1 MNHEY and CDR2 SMNVEV (reference sequence). The CDR3 runs to 14 residues. Trimming stripped 2 bases from V and 5 bases from J, with 10 bases between. The CDR3 DNA reads as TGTGCCAGCAGTTTAACACAGGATAACAATGAGCAGTTCTTC. Translation gives CASSLTQDNNEQFF.

The chain combines TRBV13 with TRBJ2-7, with 7 bases that match TRBD2. This CDR3 is 14 amino acids long. V lost 5 bases to trimming and J lost 3 bases; unmatched junction nucleotides: 7. CDR1 is PRHDT and CDR2 is FYEKMQ in the germline V gene (reference sequence). Here the CDR3 DNA reads TGTGCCAGCAGCAGAAGCGGGGAGGACTACGAGCAGTACTTC. Translated, it gives CASSRSGEDYEQYF. The full variable domain, completed using reference TRBV13 and TRBJ2-7, is AAGVIQSPRHLIKEKRETATLKCYPIPRHDTVYWYQQGPGQDPQFLISFYEKMQSDKGSIPDRFSAQQFSDYHSELNMSSLELGDSALYFCASSRSGEDYEQYFGPGTRLTVT.

This rearrangement joins TRBV7-8 to TRBJ2-1; a weak D match, TRBD1 (5 bases). Trimming cost V 5 bases and J 9 bases, with 14 bases left between them. The CDR3 is 13 residues long. CDR1 is SGHVS and CDR2 is FQNEAQ in the germline V gene. CDR3 nucleotides: TGTGCCAGCAGCGACCCCCAGGGTCCTGAGCAGTTCTTC. It codes for CASSDPQGPEQFF.

V gene TRBV29-1 combines with J gene TRBJ1-2; 10 bases line up with TRBD1. CDR1 SQVTM and CDR2 ANQGSEA come from the germline V gene. The trim removed 6 bases at V and 2 bases at J, leaving 6 bases unmatched. CDR3 length: 14 amino acids. The CDR3 loop is CSVGEDRGNYGYTF. As DNA, the CDR3 is TGCAGCGTAGGCGAGGACAGGGGGAACTATGGCTACACCTTC.

The rearrangement links TRBV13 to TRBJ1-6; 9 bases fit TRBD1. This CDR3 spans 14 amino acids. Germline V gene lookup returns CDR1 PRHDT and CDR2 FYEKMQ (reference sequence). Losses at the gene ends were 4 bases for V and 11 bases for J; bases not matched to a gene: 6. DNA for the CDR3: TGTGCCAGCAGCTCGGGACAGGGCAGGACACCCCTCCACTTT. Amino acid sequence: CASSSGQGRTPLHF.

V and J are TRBV11-2 and TRBJ1-2, with a possible D match to TRBD1 (5 bases). Germline assignment: CDR1 SGHAT and CDR2 FQNNGV. CDR3 size: 14 residues. Deletions cut 0 bases from V and 4 bases from J, with 9 bases between. DNA for the CDR3: TGTGCCAGCAGCTTAGACAGGGAAGGCTATGGCTACACCTTC. This sequence encodes CASSLDREGYGYTF.

The chain carries TRBV6-5 and TRBJ2-7, with TRBD1 matching over 10 bases. The CDR3 is 15 amino acids. V shed 2 bases and J 7 bases; nucleotides not matched to a gene: 8. The germline CDR1 and CDR2 sequences are MNHEY and SVGAGI. The CDR3 bases are TGTGCCAGCAGTTACGCCGGGACAGGGGCGTCGGAGCAGTACTTC. Its protein product is CASSYAGTGASEQYF.

V is TRBV30 and J is TRBJ2-1; possibly TRBD1 for D (6 bases). The V gene's germline CDR1 is GTSNPN and CDR2 SVGIG (reference sequence). V lost 5 bases to trimming and J lost 10 bases, with 18 bases between them. This CDR3 has 13 amino acids. CDR3 sequence: CAWGVGAVVEQFF. CDR3 nucleotide sequence: TGTGCCTGGGGAGTGGGGGCGGTAGTGGAGCAGTTCTTC.

This rearrangement joins TRBV2 to TRBJ1-4; D may be TRBD1 (5 bases). The V end lost 6 bases, the J end lost 4 bases, and 21 bases lay between the germline ends. CDR3 size: 17 residues. The germline gives CDR1 SNHLY, CDR2 FYNNEI. In DNA form, the CDR3 reads TGTGCCAGCAGGAGGGGCGGGGCTTCACTCCTTAATGAAAAACTGTTTTTT. Its protein is CASRRGGASLLNEKLFF.

V and J are TRBV5-1 and TRBJ1-2; 10 nucleotides align to TRBD1. V shed 4 bases and J 3 bases; nucleotides not matched to a gene: 12. The CDR3 runs to 17 residues. The germline gives CDR1 SGHRS, CDR2 YFSETQ. The CDR3 here is CASSTGQGGSSYYGYTF. CDR3 nucleotide sequence: TGCGCCAGCAGCACCGGACAGGGGGGGTCCTCGTACTATGGCTACACCTTC.

This rearrangement joins TRBV13 to TRBJ2-4; no definite D call. The CDR3 is made up of 15 amino acids. V was trimmed by 4 bases and J by 6 bases, leaving 16 bases between them. Germline V lookup: CDR1 PRHDT, CDR2 FYEKMQ (reference sequence). Here the CDR3 reads CASSSPSRTLNIQYF. DNA for the CDR3: TGTGCCAGCAGCTCTCCGAGTCGAACCCTAAACATTCAGTACTTC.

The rearrangement uses TRBV4-1 and TRBJ1-1; D not certain. The germline gives CDR1 MGHRA, CDR2 YSYEKL. This CDR3 is built from 15 residues. Trimming took off 0 bases at V and 0 bases at J, with 8 bases between the two ends. The CDR3 bases are TGCGCCAGCAGCCAAGATGAGGGTTTGAACACTGAAGCTTTCTTT. This sequence encodes CASSQDEGLNTEAFF.

This rearrangement joins TRBV5-8 to TRBJ1-3; a weak D match, TRBD1 (5 bases). The germline gives CDR1 SGHTS, CDR2 YDEGEE. The V gene lost 1 base and the J gene lost 2 bases, with 13 bases spanning the gap. CDR3 length: 16 residues. The CDR3 DNA reads TGTGCCAGCAGCTTGAGGTTGATACAGGCTGGAAACACCATATATTTT. Translated: CASSLRLIQAGNTIYF. Looking up the rest from reference TRBV5-8 and TRBJ1-3 gives the full variable domain: EAGVTQSPTHLIKTRGQQATLRCSPISGHTSVYWYQQALGLGLQFLLWYDEGEERNRGNFPPRFSGRQFPNYSSELNVNALELEDSALYLCASSLRLIQAGNTIYFGEGSWLTVV.